The entry below gives a single TCR beta chain sequence along with its context. Its antigen is not known. The record originates from a study of early stage breast cancer tumors. Study outcomes and limitations: Commonly generated sequences made up most enriched TCRB sequences shared between patients. Functional markers like CD4, CD8 and FOXP3 were missed in bulk sequencing.

Here immunoSEQ multiplex PCR was the method, and the copy in TCRdb shows in-frame clones only, minus some. This sample has about 28,000 clones, with 75% to 85% found just once. Germline CDR1 reads LNHDA; CDR2 reads SQIVND (reference sequence). The V and J ends lost 6 bases and 4 bases, in that order; junction bases with no gene match: 0. CDR3 length: 12 residues. The sequence was obtained from a person between 55 and 69 years old with breast cancer. This sequence joins TRBV19 and TRBJ1-2; 9 bases are shared with TRBD1. The sample taken for sequencing was blood. The CDR3 loop reads CASRGQGYGYTF. The CDR3 nucleotides read TGTGCCAGTAGGGGACAGGGCTATGGCTACACCTTC. The full variable domain, with the rest looked up from reference TRBV19 and TRBJ1-2, is DGGITQSPKYLFRKEGQNVTLSCEQNLNHDAMYWYRQDPGQGLRLIYYSQIVNDFQKGDIAEGYSVSREKKESFPLTVTSAQKNPTAFYLCASRGQGYGYTFGSGTRLTVV.